The entry below describes one TCR beta chain. The antigen is unknown. This entry is derived from a study of OX40 agonist ivuxolimab in advanced cancers. On the study more broadly: It was ivuxolimab, an agonistic anti-OX40 (CD134) antibody, that patients were treated with.

Study-level results: At 0.1 to 3.0 mg/kg and by week 6, CD4+ and CD8+ T cells in the blood had expanded clonally.

Produced via immunoSEQ multiplex PCR; TCRdb's table is partial and in-frame only. This table has tens of thousands of clones, around nine tenths appearing once. The sample consisted of CD4+ or CD8+ T cells sorted from blood, taken in a trial of the OX40 agonist ivuxolimab. This receptor was identified in an adult with an advanced solid tumor such as melanoma, head and neck, liver or kidney cancer.

The CDR3, as DNA: TGCAGCTTCCTCGGCCTCCAAGAGACCCAGTACTTC. Protein product: CSFLGLQETQYF. The chain uses TRBV29-1 and TRBJ2-5; D gene unclear. The V gene lost 8 bases and the J gene lost 1 base, with 11 bases spanning the gap. The germline V gene has CDR1 SQVTM and CDR2 ANQGSEA. The CDR3 has 12 residues.